The clone carrying this T cell receptor beta chain has only a few counts. TCRdb itself ran the 5' RACE reads through MiXCR, one entry per CDR3 protein. The sample consists of under 350,000 distinct CDR3 sequences, about 4% of them appearing once. This entry is derived from a study of T cells after yellow fever vaccination. The CDR3 loop spans 12 amino acids. V lost 6 bases to trimming and J lost 6 bases, with 11 bases between them. Per the germline V gene, CDR1 is MNHEY and CDR2 is SVGEGT. The starting material was PBMCs, obtained 5 days after the yellow fever booster vaccination. The chain is built from TRBV6-2 or TRBV6-3 and TRBJ1-1; no clear D gene. The source of this sequence is a man aged 18 to 29 who received the YFV17D yellow fever vaccine. The CDR3 DNA follows: TGTGCCAGCAGACTTACAGCGTCTGAAGCTTTCTTT. Translated, it gives CASRLTASEAFF.